A selection of T cell receptor beta chains follows, all from one sample in a study of T cell responses to AZD1222 COVID-19 vaccine. Sequencing was performed with immunoSEQ multiplex PCR; in TCRdb, only in-frame clones are kept and a portion is missing. The sample has 100,000 to 150,000 clones; approximately 92% are singletons. This sample comprised peripheral blood, obtained 28 days after the second AZD1222 dose. The source is an adult who received the AZD1222 COVID-19 vaccine. CDR3s include the opening cysteine and the closing phenylalanine or tryptophan. D genes are given only for firm matches. The size entry is marked missing in some rows and otherwise reads once, few, many or a size class.

clone_size j_call d_call v_call cdr3_nt cdr3_aa
- TRBJ1-4 - TRBV10-2 TGCGCCAGCAGTGAGTCGAAGGAGGGTGAAAAACTGTTTTTT CASSESKEGEKLFF
- TRBJ2-1 TRBD2 TRBV27 TGTGCCAGTGGACTAGCGGGAGGCAATGAGCAGTTCTTC CASGLAGGNEQFF
- TRBJ1-6 TRBD1 TRBV7-2 TGTGCCAGCTCGACAGGGGGTAAATTAAGCTCCTATAATTCACCCCTCCACTTT CASSTGGKLSSYNSPLHF
- TRBJ2-3 - TRBV19 TGTGCCAGTAGTATTTCTCTACGGATAGTGGGCACAGATACGCAGTATTTT CASSISLRIVGTDTQYF
- TRBJ2-7 TRBD1 TRBV5-1 TGCGCCAGCAGCACAGACAGGGTTGGCCACGAGCAGTACTTC CASSTDRVGHEQYF
- TRBJ2-7 TRBD1 TRBV18 TGTGCCAGCTCACCGGGACAGCTGATCTACGAGCAGTACTTC CASSPGQLIYEQYF
- TRBJ1-2 - TRBV7-9 TGTGCCAGCAGCACCCATTCGACCCGCGGGAACTATGGCTACACCTTC CASSTHSTRGNYGYTF
- TRBJ2-3 - TRBV11-3 TGTGCCAGCAGCTTGGGCGCGATCACAGATACGCAGTATTTT CASSLGAITDTQYF
- TRBJ1-6 - TRBV12-1 TGTGCCGCCTCTGGCAGGGGGGATTCACCCCTCCACTTT CAASGRGDSPLHF
- TRBJ1-6 - TRBV30 TGTGCCTGGACTCCACAACCGGGACTCCCGGCTGGGTCACCCCTCCACTTT CAWTPQPGLPAGSPLHF
- TRBJ2-3 TRBD2 TRBV28 TGTGCCAGCAGCACCGGGACTACCTCAGATACGCAGTATTTT CASSTGTTSDTQYF
- TRBJ1-2 - TRBV30 TGTGCCTGGATAATTGGGGGGAACTATGGCTACACCTTC CAWIIGGNYGYTF
- TRBJ2-7 - TRBV18 TGTGCCAGCTCACCTTCGGAAAGGCGGGAGCAGTACTTC CASSPSERREQYF
- TRBJ1-4 TRBD1 TRBV7-9 TGTGCCAGCAGCTCCACGGGACAGGGGACGTATTTGGGTGAAAAACTGTTTTTT CASSSTGQGTYLGEKLFF
once TRBJ1-5 - TRBV10-3 TGTGCCATCAGTGAGGGGGGGTTGGATCAGCCCCAGCATTTT CAISEGGLDQPQHF
- TRBJ2-1 - TRBV5-1 TGCGCCAGCATGCTCTCCGGGGACTGGAATGAGCAGTTCTTC CASMLSGDWNEQFF
- TRBJ1-1 TRBD1 TRBV5-1 TGCGCCAGCAGCACACAGGGGCTCGACACTGAAGCTTTCTTT CASSTQGLDTEAFF
- TRBJ1-3 TRBD1 TRBV5-1 TGCGCCAGCAGCACACGGACAGGGGCTTTAGACACCATATATTTT CASSTRTGALDTIYF
- TRBJ2-1 - TRBV5-1 TGCGCCAGCAGCAACAGGGAATCATCCTACAATGAGCAGTTCTTC CASSNRESSYNEQFF
- TRBJ2-1 - TRBV11-2 TGTGCCAGCAGCTTAGGCGTAGGGGCGTTCTTC CASSLGVGAFF
- TRBJ1-2 - TRBV5-1 TGCGCCAGCAGCTTGGCCCTGGGGACCTATGGCTACACCTTC CASSLALGTYGYTF
- TRBJ1-5 TRBD1 TRBV7-2 TGTGCCAGCAGCTTGACAGGGGGCAATCAGCCCCAGCATTTT CASSLTGGNQPQHF
- TRBJ2-5 - TRBV5-3 TGTGCCAGAAGCCCCCGGGGTACAGGGCAATGGGAGACCCAGTACTTC CARSPRGTGQWETQYF
- TRBJ2-6 TRBD1 TRBV19 TGTGCCAGTAGGCATAGCTCCGGGACAGGGGCTTTC CASRHSSGTGAF
- TRBJ2-7 TRBD1 TRBV9 TGTGCCAGCAGCCCCCTGGGACAGGGGAAGGGGGAGCAGTACTTC CASSPLGQGKGEQYF
few TRBJ2-1 - TRBV7-9 TGTGCCAGCAGCTTAGACGGCGGGGCCTACAATGAGCAGTTCTTC CASSLDGGAYNEQFF
- TRBJ1-2 - TRBV2 TGTGCCAGCAGACAGGGTGTCCCTAACTATGGCTACACCTTC CASRQGVPNYGYTF
- TRBJ2-6 TRBD2 TRBV7-2 TGTGCCAGCAGCATTCCGGGACTAGCGGGAGTGGGGGCCAACGTCCTGACTTTC CASSIPGLAGVGANVLTF
once TRBJ1-5 - TRBV19 TGTGCCAGTAGTATAGACGGAGATCAGCCCCAGCATTTT CASSIDGDQPQHF
few TRBJ1-1 - TRBV7-9 TGTGCCAGCAGCGCCCTGCCTGAAGCTTTCTTT CASSALPEAFF
- TRBJ2-2 - TRBV5-1 TGCGCCAGCAAGGAACAAGCCGCGTGGACCGGGGAGCTGTTTTTT CASKEQAAWTGELFF
- TRBJ2-3 - TRBV7-3 TGTGCCAGCAGCTCCCCTCAGTTGGTGGATACGCAGTATTTT CASSSPQLVDTQYF
- TRBJ1-1 - TRBV29-1 TGCAGCGTTGCAGGGGCCGGCACTGAAGCTTTCTTT CSVAGAGTEAFF